This TCR beta chain derives from a study of control samples from healthy donors and cancer patients (dated by TCRdb to 2019 to 2021). Comments on this clone: The antigen it recognizes is unknown. No per-base quality is available; no much larger clone lies one base away.

Receptors were amplified or captured by the immunoSEQ multiplex PCR assay. The table was pulled from immuneACCESS by TCRdb, which kept in-frame rearrangements only. Such tables lose some clones; where checked, under half of the loss comes from unresolved V genes, and the rest has no known cause. The sample profile shows roughly 200,000 clones; around 90% of them were found once. Clones ranked in the top ten supply over 1.5% of the sample. The sequencing sample was made of blood. The TCR was taken from a young man in good health.

The nucleotide sequence is TGTGCCAGCAGTGAACGATACAGGGGAGCGACTGGAAACACCATATATTTT. It encodes CASSERYRGATGNTIYF. The chain links TRBV6-1 with TRBJ1-3; TRBD1 matches 7 bases in the middle. Clipping removes 2 bases from V and 2 bases from J, with 9 as the unmatched junction base count. CDR1 and CDR2 are read off the germline V gene as MNHNS and SASEGT. The CDR3 has 17 amino acids, counting the end cysteine and phenylalanine. The sequence is cut down to CDR3 DNA, 51 bases in frame from base 1.